These 20 T cell receptor beta chains originate from one sample sequenced in a study of CD8 T cells in Susac syndrome. The authors reverse transcribed about 0.45 to 1 ug RNA with random hexamers. TCRdb re-derived calls from the immunoSEQ multiplex PCR reads in MiXCR, one entry per CDR3 protein. The data contain more than 65,000 distinct CDR3 sequences, approximately 95% of them singletons. The specimen was CD8+ T cells from PBMCs. All receptors derive from a human donor with Susac syndrome.

The V and J genes are TRBV12-5 and TRBJ2-1, with 11 bases lining up with TRBD2. Per germline, CDR1 LGHNT and CDR2 FRNRAP. Germline trimming cut 5 bases from V and 5 bases from J; bases unmatched to any gene: 8. This CDR3 contains 16 residues. As DNA, the CDR3 is TGTGCTAGTGGTACACCCGGGACTAGCGGAAACAATGAGCAGTTCTTC. Translated: CASGTPGTSGNNEQFF.

The rearrangement joins TRBV9 to TRBJ2-2; 10 nucleotides agree with TRBD1. Unmatched junction bases numbered 7, after V lost 2 bases and J lost 3 bases. This CDR3 contains 17 residues. The V gene's germline CDR1 is SGDLS and CDR2 YYNGEE. CDR3 bases: TGTGCCAGCAGCGTGGGGACAGGGGCAGTGTACACCGGGGAGCTGTTTTTT. It specifies CASSVGTGAVYTGELFF.

V gene TRBV4-2 combines with J gene TRBJ1-1; D might be TRBD1 (5 bases). The CDR3 is 15 residues long. V dropped 2 bases and J dropped 6 bases, with 16 bases sitting between them. From germline, CDR1 is LGHNA and CDR2 YNFKEQ. CDR3 residues: CASSQNQGDFSEAFF. The DNA for the CDR3 is TGTGCCAGCAGCCAAAATCAGGGAGACTTTTCTGAAGCTTTCTTT.

The chain links TRBV9 to TRBJ2-1, with D perhaps TRBD1 or TRBD2 (6 bases each). Germline values: CDR1 SGDLS, CDR2 YYNGEE. The germline V and J ends were trimmed by 0 bases and 8 bases, with 12 bases remaining between them. This CDR3 contains 14 residues. CDR3 in amino acids: CASSVGGAGDEQFF. As DNA, the CDR3 is TGTGCCAGCAGCGTAGGGGGGGCCGGGGATGAGCAGTTCTTC.

This chain joins TRBV5-1 and TRBJ2-1; 11 nucleotides line up with TRBD2. The CDR3 totals 12 residues. Germline CDR1 reads SGHRS; CDR2 reads YFSETQ. V shed 6 bases, J shed 9 bases, and the junction held 2 bases outside the gene matches. CDR3 residues: CASTLAGVEQFF. CDR3 nucleotide sequence: TGCGCCAGCACACTAGCGGGAGTTGAGCAGTTCTTC.

This chain uses TRBV12-3 or TRBV12-4 with TRBJ2-3, with 11 bases identical to TRBD1. After removal of 3 bases from V and 1 base from J, the junction contained 15 bases not matched to a gene. CDR3 length: 20 amino acids. CDR3 residues: CASSFASRSMGQGGTDTQYF. The DNA for the CDR3 is TGTGCCAGCAGTTTTGCGTCCAGGTCTATGGGACAGGGGGGCACAGATACGCAGTATTTT.

CDR3 residues: CASSQDNRTPYEQYF. The CDR3 bases are TGCGCCAGCAGCCAAGATAACAGGACACCCTACGAGCAGTACTTC. The J gene is TRBJ2-7, the V gene TRBV4-1; the D gene is possibly TRBD1 (5 bases). V gave up 0 bases and J gave up 2 bases, with 11 bases separating them. The CDR3 totals 15 residues. CDR1 MGHRA and CDR2 YSYEKL come from the germline V gene.

This chain links TRBV5-6 with TRBJ2-1; TRBD2 matches at 9 bases. Germline V gene data show CDR1 as SGHDT and CDR2 as YYEEEE. After removal of 1 base from V and 6 bases from J, the junction contained 5 bases not matched to a gene. The CDR3 loop spans 15 amino acids. The chain's CDR3 is CASSLPGTSRNEQFF. CDR3 sequence (DNA): TGTGCCAGCAGCTTGCCCGGGACTAGCCGCAATGAGCAGTTCTTC.

This rearrangement joins TRBV19 to TRBJ2-1; 9 bases map to TRBD2. Losses at the gene ends were 10 bases for V and 4 bases for J; bases not matched to a gene: 11. Germline V lookup: CDR1 LNHDA, CDR2 SQIVND (reference sequence). This CDR3 comprises 15 residues. CDR3 sequence: CATQPGLAPYNEQFF. The CDR3 region has the DNA TGTGCCACCCAACCCGGACTAGCGCCATACAATGAGCAGTTCTTC.

This sequence joins TRBV20-1 and TRBJ2-1; 11 bases match TRBD2. CDR1 DFQATT and CDR2 SNEGSKA come from the germline V gene (reference sequence). The V gene end was trimmed by 7 bases and the J gene end by 2 bases; junction bases not matched to a gene: 4. This CDR3 comprises 14 residues. This CDR3 reads CSGKGLAAYNEQFF. CDR3 coding DNA: TGCAGTGGAAAGGGACTAGCGGCCTACAATGAGCAGTTCTTC.

The table lists this clonotype with a count of one. The chain employs TRBV28 and TRBJ2-1; D uncertain. The CDR3 length is 15 residues. Per germline, CDR1 MDHEN and CDR2 SYDVKM. V lost 5 bases and J 2 bases, leaving 13 bases between the germline ends. This CDR3 is CASSPIPDTYNEQFF. CDR3 bases: TGTGCCAGCAGTCCAATCCCCGACACCTACAATGAGCAGTTCTTC.

The chain carries TRBV4-1 and TRBJ2-6, with D perhaps matching TRBD2 (6 bases). The CDR3 is 19 residues long. Trimming left V 0 bases short and J 0 bases short, with 15 bases between. Germline-derived CDR1 and CDR2 are MGHRA and YSYEKL. The CDR3 spells CASSQDYAGLISGANVLTF. For the CDR3, the DNA is TGCGCCAGCAGCCAAGATTACGCGGGACTTATCTCTGGGGCCAACGTCCTGACTTTC.

The chain links TRBV9 to TRBJ2-7; weak D call: TRBD2 (6 bases). Per the germline V gene, CDR1 is SGDLS and CDR2 is YYNGEE. Trimming stripped 4 bases from V and 5 bases from J, with 13 bases between. There are 13 residues in the CDR3. In DNA form, the CDR3 reads TGTGCCAGCAGCTCGGCGGACTACCACGAGCAGTACTTC. As protein: CASSSADYHEQYF.

The chain recombines TRBV5-1 with TRBJ1-1; D possibly corresponds to TRBD1 (5 bases). CDR1 is SGHRS, CDR2 YFSETQ, per germline. Trimming removed 2 bases from V and 4 bases from J, with 15 bases in between. The CDR3 is 15 amino acids. The CDR3 sequence is CASSLAHDSITEAFF. The CDR3 region has the DNA TGCGCCAGCAGCTTAGCCCATGACAGCATCACTGAAGCTTTCTTT.

This clonotype has just one count. The CDR3 reads CASSQVLSGGHATYEQYF. Here the CDR3 DNA reads TGCGCCAGCAGCCAAGTTCTATCCGGGGGCCATGCAACCTACGAGCAGTACTTC. This sequence joins TRBV4-1 and TRBJ2-7; D tentatively fits TRBD1 or TRBD2 (6 bases each). CDR1 and CDR2 (germline): MGHRA, YSYEKL. The germline V and J ends were trimmed by 1 base and 2 bases, with 21 bases remaining between them. The CDR3 runs 18 residues.

The genes are TRBV29-1 and TRBJ2-7; perhaps D is TRBD1 or TRBD2 (5 bases each). The CDR3 totals 12 residues. Germline values: CDR1 SQVTM, CDR2 ANQGSEA. Trimming cost V 6 bases and J 2 bases, with 11 bases left between them. CDR3 sequence: CSVTRETYEQYF. In DNA form, the CDR3 reads TGCAGCGTCACCAGGGAGACCTACGAGCAGTACTTC.

This sequence joins TRBV20-1 and TRBJ1-1; no clear D gene. This CDR3 contains 10 residues. Trimming left V 3 bases short and J 11 bases short, with 10 bases between. CDR1 and CDR2 from the germline V gene are DFQATT and SNEGSKA (reference sequence). CDR3 nucleotide sequence: TGCAGTGCTAGCGATGGGAACGCTTTCTTT. Its protein is CSASDGNAFF.

V usage is TRBV24-1 and J usage is TRBJ2-2, with 8 bases matching TRBD2. The CDR3 sequence is 15 residues long. The germline CDR1 and CDR2 sequences are KGHDR and SFDVKD. With V trimmed by 3 bases and J by 1 base, 0 bases remained unmatched. CDR3 sequence (DNA): TGTGCCACCAGTGATACTAGCGGGAACACCGGGGAGCTGTTTTTT. The encoded protein is CATSDTSGNTGELFF.

The rearrangement joins TRBV29-1 to TRBJ1-1; D call uncertain. The germline gives CDR1 SQVTM, CDR2 ANQGSEA. This CDR3 comprises 12 residues. Trimming left V 3 bases short and J 0 bases short, with 5 bases between. This chain's CDR3 is CSVDPLNTEAFF. For the CDR3, the DNA is TGCAGCGTTGACCCCCTGAACACTGAAGCTTTCTTT.

V gene TRBV14 combines with J gene TRBJ2-1, with D hard to call. The CDR3 extends over 14 amino acids. Germline CDR1 and CDR2: SGHDN and FVKESK. V was clipped by 0 bases and J by 4 bases, with 7 bases between them. CDR3 sequence: CASSQDRIYNEQFF. DNA of the CDR3: TGTGCCAGCAGCCAAGATCGGATATACAATGAGCAGTTCTTC.